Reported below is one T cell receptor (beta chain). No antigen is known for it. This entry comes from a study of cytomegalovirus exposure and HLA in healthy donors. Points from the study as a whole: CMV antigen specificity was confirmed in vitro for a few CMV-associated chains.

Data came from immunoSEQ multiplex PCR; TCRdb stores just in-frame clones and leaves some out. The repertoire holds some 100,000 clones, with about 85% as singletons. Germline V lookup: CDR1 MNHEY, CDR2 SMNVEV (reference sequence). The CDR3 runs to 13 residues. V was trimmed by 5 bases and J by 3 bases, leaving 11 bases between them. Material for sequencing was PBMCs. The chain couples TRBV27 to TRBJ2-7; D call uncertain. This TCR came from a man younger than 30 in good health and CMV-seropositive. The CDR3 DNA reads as TGTGCCAGCAGTCCAGGCCCCCGCTACGAGCAGTACTTC. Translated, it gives CASSPGPRYEQYF.